This is a list of T cell receptor beta chains from one sample in a study of shared clonotypes between healthy human individuals. Libraries were prepared by immunoSEQ multiplex PCR; TCRdb keeps only in-frame clonotypes and omits some of them. The sample lists millions of clones, over 85% occurring once. Material for sequencing was naive CD8+ T cells sorted from blood. The receptors here all came from a man aged 18-30 years in good health. The CDR3 runs from the conserved cysteine through the conserved F or W. The D gene is left open where the match is weak.

D	V	J	CDR3	DNA
TRBD2	TRBV27	TRBJ2-5	CASSLWTSGDVETQYF	TGTGCCAGCAGTTTATGGACTAGCGGGGACGTGGAGACCCAGTACTTC
NA	TRBV27	TRBJ2-7	CASSFARTYEQYF	TGTGCCAGCAGTTTTGCCCGAACCTACGAGCAGTACTTC
NA	TRBV27	TRBJ2-7	CASSLSEGPEQYF	TGTGCCAGCAGTTTATCGGAGGGGCCCGAGCAGTACTTC
NA	TRBV10-1	TRBJ1-2	CATLQGAGFYGYTF	TGCGCCACCCTACAGGGTGCGGGATTCTATGGCTACACCTTC
TRBD1	TRBV29-1	TRBJ2-3	CSARTGWADTQYF	TGCAGCGCCAGGACAGGTTGGGCGGATACGCAGTATTTT
NA	TRBV4-3	TRBJ1-2	CASSQDSTSNYGYTF	TGCGCCAGCAGCCAAGACTCCACCTCTAACTATGGCTACACCTTC
TRBD1	TRBV27	TRBJ1-2	CASSLAGGGYTF	TGTGCCAGCAGTTTAGCAGGGGGGGGCTACACCTTC
NA	TRBV4-3	TRBJ1-1	CASSQDRGAGTEAFF	TGCGCCAGCAGCCAAGATCGCGGGGCAGGCACTGAAGCTTTCTTT
TRBD2	TRBV5-4	TRBJ2-7	CASRPWGGTYEQYF	TGTGCCAGCAGGCCATGGGGGGGAACCTACGAGCAGTACTTC
TRBD1	TRBV7-9	TRBJ1-3	CASRWGTDWGNTIYF	TGTGCCAGCAGGTGGGGGACAGATTGGGGAAACACCATATATTTT
NA	TRBV14	TRBJ1-6	CASSQDGGGRSPLHF	TGTGCCAGCAGCCAAGATGGTGGGGGGCGGTCACCCCTCCACTTT
NA	TRBV28	TRBJ1-4	CASSFSEKLFF	TGTGCCAGCAGTTTTTCTGAAAAACTGTTTTTT
NA	TRBV5-1	TRBJ2-5	CASRGTEETQYF	TGCGCCAGCAGGGGGACGGAAGAGACCCAGTACTTC
NA	TRBV10-1	TRBJ2-7	CASSDRRDEQYF	TGCGCCAGCAGTGATAGAAGGGACGAGCAGTACTTC